This TCR beta chain was captured in a study of CD8+ T cells in alopecia areata. Study information: Treated patients swallowed 5 to 10 mg of oral tofacitinib twice daily. Severity scores in treated patients reflected the percentage of scalp affected.

RNA extraction was followed by reverse transcription into cDNA, which acted as the sequencing template. The method was immunoSEQ multiplex PCR; TCRdb's version includes in-frame clones alone and lacks a portion of them. The sample consists of around 200,000 clones, around 58% of them appearing once. Treatment of the sample: oral pan-JAK inhibitor, 5-10 mg twice daily. From alopecia areata patients, lesional scalp punch biopsies and peripheral blood were collected. There are a few counts of this clone. Its antigen is not known. Germline CDR1 reads GTSNPN; CDR2 reads SVGIG (reference sequence). The CDR3 loop spans 12 amino acids. V shed 6 bases and J 10 bases; nucleotides not matched to a gene: 6. Whole-study results and caveats: Having one nonresponder leaves uncertain how baseline CD8+ expansion relates to response.

Sequences were derived from CD8+ T cells sorted from blood, sampled at week 24, from a patient treated with tofacitinib. The TCR was taken from a human donor with alopecia areata. The chain couples TRBV30 to TRBJ1-6; 7 nucleotides line up with TRBD1. Here the CDR3 DNA reads TGTGCCTGTGTACAGGGGAACTCACCCCTCCACTTT. This translates into CACVQGNSPLHF.